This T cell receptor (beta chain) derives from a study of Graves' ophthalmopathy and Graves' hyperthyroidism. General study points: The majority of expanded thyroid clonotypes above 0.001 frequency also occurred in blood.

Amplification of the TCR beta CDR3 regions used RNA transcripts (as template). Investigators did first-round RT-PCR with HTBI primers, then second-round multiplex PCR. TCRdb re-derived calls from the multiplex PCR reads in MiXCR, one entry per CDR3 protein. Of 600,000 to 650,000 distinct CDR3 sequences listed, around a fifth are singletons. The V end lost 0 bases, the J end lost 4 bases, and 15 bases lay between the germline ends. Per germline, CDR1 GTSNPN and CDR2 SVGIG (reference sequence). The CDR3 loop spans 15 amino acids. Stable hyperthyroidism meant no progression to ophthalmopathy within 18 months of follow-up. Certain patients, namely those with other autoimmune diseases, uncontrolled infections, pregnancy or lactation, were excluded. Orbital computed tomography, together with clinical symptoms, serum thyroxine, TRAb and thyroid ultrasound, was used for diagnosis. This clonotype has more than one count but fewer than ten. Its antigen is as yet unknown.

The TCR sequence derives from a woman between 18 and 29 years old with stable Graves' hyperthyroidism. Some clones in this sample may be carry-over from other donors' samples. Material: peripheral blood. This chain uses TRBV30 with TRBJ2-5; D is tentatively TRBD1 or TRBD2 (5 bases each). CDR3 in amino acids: CAWSVWGSSGETQYF. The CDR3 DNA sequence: TGTGCCTGGAGTGTATGGGGGAGTTCTGGAGAGACCCAGTACTTC.